The 21 T cell receptor beta chains below all came from one sample that was sequenced in a study of T-cell memory formation after mild COVID-19. TCRdb used MiXCR to reprocess the 5' RACE reads, holding one entry per CDR3 protein. The sample contains 500,000 to 600,000 distinct CDR3 sequences, roughly 18% of which appear only once. Sequencing was performed on PBMCs or a T cell subset sorted from them (not recorded which). All receptors derive from an adult woman who had mild COVID-19 (a few samples of this study predate the infection). Cell type and time point are not known.

This sequence joins TRBV7-2 and TRBJ2-1; D call uncertain. The CDR3 runs 15 residues. V was shortened by 2 bases and J by 2 bases, with 10 bases between the two germline ends. Germline V gene data show CDR1 as SGHTA and CDR2 as FQGNSA. CDR3 amino acids: CASSLFKGTYNEQFF. The CDR3 nucleotides read TGTGCCAGCAGCTTATTTAAGGGTACCTACAATGAGCAGTTCTTC.

The rearrangement joins TRBV4-1 to TRBJ2-7; D unresolved. There are 14 residues in the CDR3. Germline V CDR1 and CDR2: MGHRA, YSYEKL. V lost 3 bases and J 0 bases, leaving 9 bases between the germline ends. The CDR3 sequence is CASSQAEYSYEQYF. The CDR3 DNA reads as TGCGCCAGCAGCCAGGCAGAGTACTCCTACGAGCAGTACTTC.

In this sample, this clonotype turned up a few times. The V gene is TRBV9, the J gene TRBJ1-3; TRBD1 is a possible D gene (5 bases). Germline CDR1 SGDLS, CDR2 YYNGEE. Trimming left V 5 bases short and J 3 bases short, with 15 bases between. This CDR3 is 15 amino acids long. The CDR3 DNA sequence: TGTGCCAGCAGTTTGGGGGGAGGCGGTGGAAACACCATATATTTT. Protein: CASSLGGGGGNTIYF.

This clonotype was detected only a few times. This chain connects TRBV12-3 or TRBV12-4 to TRBJ2-1, with a weak D call TRBD2 (6 bases). The CDR3 has 16 amino acids. Trimming shortened V by 5 bases and J by 0 bases, and 14 bases separated the two germline ends. CDR3 sequence: CASSPAGGTSYNEQFF. CDR3 nucleotide sequence: TGTGCCAGCAGTCCCGCTGGGGGGACCTCCTACAATGAGCAGTTCTTC.

The CDR3 DNA is TGTGCCAGCAGCTTCTTACCGGCTGGGGCCAACGTCCTGACTTTC. This translates into CASSFLPAGANVLTF. The gene calls are TRBV5-6 and TRBJ2-6; D call uncertain. Per germline, CDR1 SGHDT and CDR2 YYEEEE. Trimming pared 2 bases from V and 2 bases from J, leaving 8 bases between. There are 15 residues in the CDR3. The variable domain in full, completed from reference TRBV5-6 and TRBJ2-6, reads DAGVTQSPTHLIKTRGQQVTLRCSPKSGHDTVSWYQQALGQGPQFIFQYYEEEERQRGNFPDRFSGHQFPNYSSELNVNALLLGDSALYLCASSFLPAGANVLTFGAGSRLTVL.

This clonotype was seen a handful of times. The chain is built from TRBV6-5 and TRBJ1-5; 7 bases line up with TRBD1. The germline V gene has CDR1 MNHEY and CDR2 SVGAGI. Trimming took 0 bases from V and 7 from J; bases not matched to a gene: 3. CDR3 size: 14 residues. This chain's CDR3 is CASSYSRGQQPQHF. The CDR3 DNA follows: TGTGCCAGCAGTTACTCGAGGGGGCAGCAGCCCCAGCATTTT.

The chain combines TRBV7-2 with TRBJ2-7; 7 bases map to TRBD2. In germline, CDR1 is SGHTA, CDR2 FQGNSA. The ends lost 6 bases at V and 3 bases at J; junction bases unmatched: 14. This CDR3 is built from 16 residues. The CDR3 region is CASSLTSSGGRYEQYF. Written as DNA, the CDR3 is TGTGCCAGCAGTCTTACGTCTAGCGGAGGCCGCTACGAGCAGTACTTC.

The chain carries TRBV7-9 and TRBJ2-5; unclear D gene. Trimming removed 2 bases from V and 5 bases from J, with 6 bases in between. The germline gives CDR1 SEHNR, CDR2 FQNEAQ (reference sequence). The CDR3 is 12 residues long. The CDR3 sequence: CASSLSPETQYF. The DNA for the CDR3 is TGTGCCAGCAGCTTAAGTCCGGAGACCCAGTACTTC.

This clonotype was detected a few times. This chain uses TRBV5-1 with TRBJ2-1; weak D call: TRBD1 (5 bases). Trimming pared 3 bases from V and 3 bases from J, leaving 10 bases between. This CDR3 contains 14 residues. Per the germline V gene, CDR1 is SGHRS and CDR2 is YFSETQ. CDR3 coding DNA: TGCGCCAGCAGCTCCTTGGACAACTACAATGAGCAGTTCTTC. Encoded protein: CASSSLDNYNEQFF.

This clonotype showed up just a few times. The CDR3 region is CASSRLGDYGYTF. CDR3 nucleotide sequence: TGTGCCAGCAGTCGACTAGGTGACTATGGCTACACCTTC. The rearrangement joins TRBV6-5 to TRBJ1-2; D unclear. This CDR3 has 13 amino acids. Germline CDR1 MNHEY, CDR2 SVGAGI. The V gene lost 5 bases and the J gene lost 3 bases, with 10 bases spanning the gap.

This clonotype came up a few times. J is TRBJ2-7 and V is TRBV27; TRBD1 is a possible D gene (6 bases). This CDR3 is built from 14 residues. V lost 5 bases to trimming and J lost 3 bases, with 14 bases between them. CDR1 is MNHEY, CDR2 SMNVEV, per germline (reference sequence). The CDR3 DNA is TGTGCCAGCAGTGAAGGGACACTTCTCTACGAGCAGTACTTC. Protein: CASSEGTLLYEQYF.

This clonotype was seen only a few times. This sequence joins TRBV24-1 and TRBJ2-1; 11 positions match TRBD2. CDR1 and CDR2 (germline): KGHDR, SFDVKD. Trimming removed 7 bases from V and 8 bases from J; junction bases left unmatched: 9. This CDR3 region has 15 residues. CDR3 residues: CATSTPSGRSDEQFF. As DNA, the CDR3 is TGTGCCACCAGCACACCTAGCGGGAGGTCCGATGAGCAGTTCTTC.

This clonotype was counted a few times. The rearrangement joins TRBV7-3 to TRBJ2-2; either TRBD1 or TRBD2 may fit D (5 bases each). V was clipped by 5 bases and J by 6 bases, with 13 bases between them. This CDR3 has 14 residues. Germline CDR1 is SGHTA and CDR2 is FQGTGA. The CDR3 DNA sequence: TGTGCCAGCAGCCCGGGCAGGGACGCCGGGGAGCTGTTTTTT. It is translated as CASSPGRDAGELFF.

This rearrangement joins TRBV4-1 to TRBJ1-1, with 7 bases lining up with TRBD1. Trimming at V came to 3 bases and at J to 6 bases, leaving 10 bases not matched to a gene. From germline, CDR1 is MGHRA and CDR2 YSYEKL. The CDR3 is 15 amino acids. The CDR3 loop is CASSHRQGPIAEAFF. CDR3 nucleotide sequence: TGCGCCAGCAGCCACCGACAGGGCCCGATCGCTGAAGCTTTCTTT.

This chain joins TRBV7-6 and TRBJ2-6; D not certain. Trimming removed 2 bases from V and 1 base from J, with 18 bases in between. CDR1 and CDR2 from the germline V gene are SGHVS and FNYEAQ. CDR3 length equals 19 residues. The CDR3 sequence: CASSLKPRTLVSGANVLTF. The CDR3 DNA follows: TGTGCCAGCAGCTTAAAACCCCGGACCCTAGTTTCTGGGGCCAACGTCCTGACTTTC. Full variable domain (outside the CDR3, taken from reference TRBV7-6 and TRBJ2-6): GAGVSQSPRYKVTKRGQDVALRCDPISGHVSLYWYRQALGQGPEFLTYFNYEAQQDKSGLPNDRFSAERPEGSISTLTIQRTEQRDSAMYRCASSLKPRTLVSGANVLTFGAGSRLTVL.

The chain has TRBV20-1 and TRBJ2-1, with 9 bases aligning to TRBD1. With 4 bases clipped from V and 4 bases from J, the junction kept 5 bases outside the gene matches. The CDR3 is made up of 14 amino acids. Germline CDR1 reads DFQATT; CDR2 reads SNEGSKA (reference sequence). The CDR3 protein is CSAIPGQGYNEQFF. Written as DNA, the CDR3 is TGCAGTGCTATTCCGGGACAGGGATACAATGAGCAGTTCTTC.

This clonotype has more than one count but fewer than ten. The CDR3 sequence is CASRLAGNYNEQFF. As DNA, the CDR3 is TGTGCCAGCCGACTAGCGGGAAACTACAATGAGCAGTTCTTC. This chain uses TRBV2 with TRBJ2-1; 11 bases agree with TRBD2. The CDR3 runs to 14 residues. In germline, CDR1 is SNHLY, CDR2 FYNNEI. After removal of 8 bases from V and 3 bases from J, the junction contained 3 bases not matched to a gene.

In this sample, this clonotype turned up a few times. J is TRBJ2-1 and V is TRBV18; TRBD2 matches 11 bases. Germline trimming cut 4 bases from V and 2 bases from J; bases unmatched to any gene: 7. Germline CDR1 reads KGHSH; CDR2 reads LQKENI. The CDR3 runs to 17 residues. CDR3 nucleotide sequence: TGTGCCAGCTCACGTCTAGCGGGAGGACCCGCCTACAATGAGCAGTTCTTC. Its protein product is CASSRLAGGPAYNEQFF.

This clonotype was recorded a few times. The rearrangement links TRBV4-3 to TRBJ1-2; D call uncertain. The V gene lost 0 bases and the J gene lost 2 bases, with 10 bases spanning the gap. Germline V lookup: CDR1 LGHNA, CDR2 YSLEER. CDR3 length equals 15 residues. The CDR3 region has the DNA TGCGCCAGCAGCCAAGATGGGGAGGGAAACTATGGCTACACCTTC. Its protein product is CASSQDGEGNYGYTF.

This clonotype came up a few times. The genes are TRBV7-8 and TRBJ1-1; TRBD1 agrees at 8 bases. V dropped 5 bases and J dropped 3; count of bases not matched to a gene: 5. Germline V gives CDR1 SGHVS, CDR2 FQNEAQ. The CDR3 runs 14 residues. The CDR3 DNA follows: TGTGCCAGCAGCCAAACGACAGGGGACACTGAAGCTTTCTTT. Translated: CASSQTTGDTEAFF.

The CDR3: CASSYSLGTEQFF. CDR3 nucleotide sequence: TGTGCCAGCAGTTACTCGCTCGGGACGGAGCAGTTCTTC. V usage is TRBV6-2 or TRBV6-3 and J usage is TRBJ2-1, with D perhaps assigned TRBD1 or TRBD2 (5 bases each). The CDR3 runs to 13 residues. The germline V gene encodes CDR1 MNHEY and CDR2 SVGEGT. V was pared by 0 bases and J by 10 bases, with 10 bases between.